One sample yielded the 10 T cell receptor beta chains listed below, sequenced in a study of T cell responses to AZD1222 COVID-19 vaccine. The repertoire was sequenced with immunoSEQ multiplex PCR; TCRdb's copy has only in-frame clones and lacks some. This sample has about 120,000 clones, with about 89% found just once. Sequenced here: peripheral blood, sampled on day 0 of AZD1222 vaccination. The receptor source for this set is an adult in good health.

The rearrangement links TRBV10-3 to TRBJ1-2; D might be TRBD1 (6 bases). This CDR3 is built from 14 residues. Deletions cut 0 bases from V and 3 bases from J, with 8 bases between. Germline loops: CDR1 ENHRY, CDR2 SYGVKD. Here the CDR3 DNA reads TGTGCCATCAGTGAGTCGAACAGGGACTATGGCTACACCTTC. Translating gives CAISESNRDYGYTF.

The chain joins TRBV9 to TRBJ1-3; D perhaps matches TRBD1 (6 bases). CDR3 length: 13 residues. Germline loops: CDR1 SGDLS, CDR2 YYNGEE. With 4 bases removed from V and 8 bases from J, the gap between germline ends came to 13 bases. The CDR3, as DNA: TGTGCCAGCAGCCCCCGGGACATCGACACCATATATTTT. This sequence encodes CASSPRDIDTIYF.

This sequence joins TRBV6-1 and TRBJ2-1; TRBD2 is a possible D gene (6 bases). This CDR3 has 15 residues. CDR1 is MNHNS and CDR2 is SASEGT in the germline V gene. The V end lost 0 bases, the J end lost 0 bases, and 6 bases lay between the germline ends. The CDR3 loop reads CASSEAGGSYNEQFF. The CDR3 region has the DNA TGTGCCAGCAGTGAAGCGGGGGGCTCCTACAATGAGCAGTTCTTC.

CDR3 region: CASSYWGSGGSSYNEQFF. The CDR3 nucleotides are TGCGCCAGCAGCTATTGGGGGAGCGGGGGGAGCTCCTACAATGAGCAGTTCTTC. The chain combines TRBV5-1 with TRBJ2-1; TRBD2 matches 9 bases. V lost 3 bases to trimming and J lost 0 bases; unmatched junction nucleotides: 10. CDR1 is SGHRS and CDR2 is YFSETQ in the germline V gene. This CDR3 is built from 18 residues.

The chain has TRBV5-4 and TRBJ2-1, with D possibly being TRBD1 (6 bases). This CDR3 comprises 13 residues. Trimming pared 3 bases from V and 5 bases from J, leaving 9 bases between. Germline V gene lookup returns CDR1 SGHNT and CDR2 YYREEE (reference sequence). CDR3 DNA: TGTGCCAGCAGCTGGACAGAGCACAATGAGCAGTTCTTC. This gives the protein CASSWTEHNEQFF.

CDR3 in amino acids: CASSPTGAGRNEKLFF. The CDR3 coding sequence is TGCGCCAGCAGCCCGACGGGGGCAGGAAGGAATGAAAAACTGTTTTTT. The chain uses TRBV5-1 and TRBJ1-4; possibly TRBD1 for D (6 bases). Deletions cut 4 bases from V and 5 bases from J, with 18 bases between. The CDR3 consists of 16 residues. Germline CDR1 reads SGHRS; CDR2 reads YFSETQ.

This chain connects TRBV7-9 to TRBJ2-7; D might be TRBD2 (6 bases). Germline V gene lookup returns CDR1 SEHNR and CDR2 FQNEAQ (reference sequence). Deletions cut 2 bases from V and 3 bases from J, with 11 bases between. The CDR3 runs to 14 residues. CDR3 protein: CASSLSLANYEQYF. The DNA of the CDR3 is TGTGCCAGCAGCTTAAGTCTAGCGAACTACGAGCAGTACTTC.

The chain links TRBV27 to TRBJ1-5; D call uncertain. Germline CDR1 MNHEY, CDR2 SMNVEV (reference sequence). Trimming shortened V by 6 bases and J by 9 bases, and 15 bases separated the two germline ends. CDR3 length: 13 amino acids. CDR3 sequence (DNA): TGTGCCAGCAGCTCCCCGCTGAACGGGCCCCAGCATTTT. Translating it yields CASSSPLNGPQHF.

The V gene is TRBV27, the J gene TRBJ1-1; no reliable D call. Germline V CDR1 and CDR2: MNHEY, SMNVEV (reference sequence). Trimming shortened V by 1 base and J by 3 bases, and 15 bases separated the two germline ends. The CDR3 is made up of 16 amino acids. CDR3 nucleotides: TGTGCCAGCAGTTTATATGTCGACATAAGAGACACTGAAGCTTTCTTT. Translating gives CASSLYVDIRDTEAFF.

The CDR3 DNA reads TGTGCCAGCAGTTACAGGGATCCCTACAATGAGCAGTTCTTC. Its translation: CASSYRDPYNEQFF. The V call is TRBV6-5, the J call TRBJ2-1; D gene uncertain. CDR1 is MNHEY, CDR2 SVGAGI, per germline. Trimming pared 2 bases from V and 2 bases from J, leaving 7 bases between. CDR3 length: 14 residues.